Listed below are T cell receptor beta chains from one sample, sequenced in a study of OX40 agonist ivuxolimab in advanced cancers. Only in-frame clones appear in the TCRdb table, and some are missing; sequencing was by immunoSEQ multiplex PCR. Of about 69,000 clones listed, approximately 92% were seen once; the top ten hold roughly 6.5%. The sample in question was CD4+ or CD8+ T cells sorted from blood, obtained in a trial of the OX40 agonist ivuxolimab. The receptors shown here come from an adult with an advanced solid tumor such as melanoma, head and neck, liver or kidney cancer. The CDR3 runs from the conserved cysteine through the conserved F or W. A D gene is named only where the DNA matches it firmly. Size tells how often a clone was seen (once, few, many) or the class of an expanded clone, and some rows leave it out.

D gene: .; V gene: TRBV30; CDR3 length: 13; clone size: .; J gene: TRBJ1-1; CDR3 protein: CAWSVLRSTEAFF; CDR3 DNA: TGTGCCTGGAGTGTACTAAGGAGCACTGAAGCTTTCTTT
D gene: .; V gene: TRBV4-2; CDR3 length: 16; clone size: .; J gene: TRBJ2-2; CDR3 protein: CASSQPPGRGAGELFF; CDR3 DNA: TGTGCCAGCAGCCAACCACCCGGCCGAGGTGCCGGGGAGCTGTTTTTT
D gene: .; V gene: TRBV6-5; CDR3 length: 13; clone size: .; J gene: TRBJ2-7; CDR3 protein: CASSRDGTYEQYF; CDR3 DNA: TGTGCCAGCAGTCGGGACGGGACCTACGAGCAGTACTTC
D gene: .; V gene: TRBV4-1; CDR3 length: 12; clone size: .; J gene: TRBJ2-3; CDR3 protein: CASSQDEVLQYF; CDR3 DNA: TGCGCCAGCAGCCAAGATGAAGTTCTCCAGTATTTT
D gene: .; V gene: TRBV27; CDR3 length: 11; clone size: few; J gene: TRBJ2-2; CDR3 protein: CASSTTGELFF; CDR3 DNA: TGTGCCAGCAGTACCACCGGGGAGCTGTTTTTT
D gene: .; V gene: TRBV2; CDR3 length: 12; clone size: .; J gene: TRBJ1-1; CDR3 protein: CASNERGTEAFF; CDR3 DNA: TGTGCCAGCAATGAACGGGGCACTGAAGCTTTCTTT
D gene: .; V gene: TRBV6-5; CDR3 length: 15; clone size: .; J gene: TRBJ2-1; CDR3 protein: CASSYGPSKRDEQFF; CDR3 DNA: TGTGCCAGCAGTTATGGCCCCTCTAAAAGAGATGAGCAGTTCTTC
D gene: .; V gene: TRBV7-2; CDR3 length: 14; clone size: .; J gene: TRBJ2-1; CDR3 protein: CASSSLGPYNEQFF; CDR3 DNA: TGTGCCAGCAGCTCCTTAGGGCCCTACAATGAGCAGTTCTTC
D gene: TRBD2; V gene: TRBV10-3; CDR3 length: 22; clone size: .; J gene: TRBJ2-3; CDR3 protein: CAISESDWPAGGPNPSTDTQYF; CDR3 DNA: TGTGCCATCAGTGAGTCGGATTGGCCAGCGGGGGGGCCAAATCCTAGCACAGATACGCAGTATTTT
D gene: .; V gene: TRBV19; CDR3 length: 16; clone size: .; J gene: TRBJ2-2; CDR3 protein: CASSPRTDLNTGELFF; CDR3 DNA: TGTGCCAGTAGTCCTCGGACAGACCTTAACACCGGGGAGCTGTTTTTT
D gene: .; V gene: TRBV27; CDR3 length: 12; clone size: .; J gene: TRBJ2-1; CDR3 protein: CASSYRSGEQFF; CDR3 DNA: TGTGCCAGCAGTTATAGGAGCGGTGAGCAGTTCTTC
D gene: TRBD1; V gene: TRBV5-1; CDR3 length: 15; clone size: .; J gene: TRBJ2-7; CDR3 protein: CASSLSGTGLDEQYF; CDR3 DNA: TGCGCCAGCAGCTTATCCGGGACAGGGCTCGACGAGCAGTACTTC
D gene: .; V gene: TRBV4-1; CDR3 length: 13; clone size: .; J gene: TRBJ1-1; CDR3 protein: CASSQVPNTEAFF; CDR3 DNA: TGCGCCAGCAGCCAAGTGCCTAACACTGAAGCTTTCTTT
D gene: .; V gene: TRBV6-1; CDR3 length: 13; clone size: .; J gene: TRBJ2-1; CDR3 protein: CAIYQDNYNEQFF; CDR3 DNA: TGTGCCATCTACCAAGACAACTACAATGAGCAGTTCTTC
D gene: .; V gene: TRBV11-2; CDR3 length: 14; clone size: .; J gene: TRBJ2-1; CDR3 protein: CASSPPDSYNEQFF; CDR3 DNA: TGTGCCAGCAGCCCCCCCGACTCCTACAATGAGCAGTTCTTC
D gene: TRBD1; V gene: TRBV18; CDR3 length: 16; clone size: .; J gene: TRBJ2-5; CDR3 protein: CASSPSSTGLQETQYF; CDR3 DNA: TGTGCCAGCTCACCCTCCTCGACAGGGTTGCAAGAGACCCAGTACTTC
D gene: .; V gene: TRBV6-5; CDR3 length: 15; clone size: .; J gene: TRBJ2-7; CDR3 protein: CASSYSGLPGYEQYF; CDR3 DNA: TGTGCCAGCAGTTACTCTGGGCTTCCGGGCTACGAGCAGTACTTC
D gene: .; V gene: TRBV5-4; CDR3 length: 12; clone size: .; J gene: TRBJ2-1; CDR3 protein: CASSSGTREQFF; CDR3 DNA: TGTGCCAGCAGCTCAGGGACTCGCGAGCAGTTCTTC
D gene: .; V gene: TRBV7-9; CDR3 length: 14; clone size: .; J gene: TRBJ2-7; CDR3 protein: CASSLAGRDGEQYF; CDR3 DNA: TGTGCCAGCAGCTTAGCGGGGCGGGACGGCGAGCAGTACTTC
D gene: TRBD1; V gene: TRBV9; CDR3 length: 15; clone size: .; J gene: TRBJ2-5; CDR3 protein: CASSVEGTGDETQYF; CDR3 DNA: TGTGCCAGCAGCGTAGAAGGGACAGGGGACGAGACCCAGTACTTC
D gene: TRBD1; V gene: TRBV7-9; CDR3 length: 16; clone size: .; J gene: TRBJ2-7; CDR3 protein: CASSLPTGGLTYEQYF; CDR3 DNA: TGTGCCAGCAGCTTACCTACAGGGGGTTTAACCTACGAGCAGTACTTC
D gene: .; V gene: TRBV7-9; CDR3 length: 14; clone size: .; J gene: TRBJ1-1; CDR3 protein: CASSPTRGDTEAFF; CDR3 DNA: TGTGCCAGCAGCCCCACTCGGGGGGACACTGAAGCTTTCTTT
D gene: TRBD1; V gene: TRBV7-8; CDR3 length: 16; clone size: .; J gene: TRBJ2-7; CDR3 protein: CASSFSLGQASYEQYF; CDR3 DNA: TGTGCCAGCAGCTTCTCTCTAGGACAGGCTTCCTACGAGCAGTACTTC
D gene: .; V gene: TRBV6-5; CDR3 length: 15; clone size: .; J gene: TRBJ1-2; CDR3 protein: CASSYLGGEGYGYTF; CDR3 DNA: TGTGCCAGCAGTTATTTGGGGGGTGAGGGCTATGGCTACACCTTC
D gene: .; V gene: TRBV28; CDR3 length: 11; clone size: once; J gene: TRBJ1-1; CDR3 protein: CASSRTTEAFF; CDR3 DNA: TGTGCCAGCAGCCGGACTACTGAAGCTTTCTTT
D gene: TRBD1; V gene: TRBV6-6; CDR3 length: 13; clone size: .; J gene: TRBJ2-1; CDR3 protein: CASSYSPGGLQFF; CDR3 DNA: TGTGCCAGCAGTTACTCGCCAGGGGGCTTGCAGTTCTTC
D gene: .; V gene: TRBV13; CDR3 length: 12; clone size: once; J gene: TRBJ2-2; CDR3 protein: CASSPPTGELFF; CDR3 DNA: TGTGCCAGCAGCCCCCCCACCGGGGAGCTGTTTTTT
D gene: TRBD2; V gene: TRBV5-4; CDR3 length: 13; clone size: .; J gene: TRBJ2-1; CDR3 protein: CASGEGSYNEQFF; CDR3 DNA: TGTGCCAGTGGGGAGGGCTCCTACAATGAGCAGTTCTTC
D gene: TRBD1; V gene: TRBV9; CDR3 length: 15; clone size: .; J gene: TRBJ2-5; CDR3 protein: CASSASTGFGETQYF; CDR3 DNA: TGTGCCAGCAGCGCCTCGACAGGGTTTGGGGAGACCCAGTACTTC
D gene: .; V gene: TRBV5-5; CDR3 length: 13; clone size: .; J gene: TRBJ2-1; CDR3 protein: CASSSGTHNEQFF; CDR3 DNA: TGTGCCAGCAGCTCCGGGACCCACAATGAGCAGTTCTTC
D gene: .; V gene: TRBV19; CDR3 length: 12; clone size: .; J gene: TRBJ2-1; CDR3 protein: CASSDSYNEQFF; CDR3 DNA: TGTGCCAGTTCGGACAGTTACAATGAGCAGTTCTTC
D gene: TRBD1; V gene: TRBV4-1; CDR3 length: 19; clone size: .; J gene: TRBJ2-2; CDR3 protein: CASSFRDRPPLTITGELFF; CDR3 DNA: TGCGCCAGCAGCTTCCGGGACAGGCCGCCCCTAACTATCACCGGGGAGCTGTTTTTT
D gene: .; V gene: TRBV5-6; CDR3 length: 17; clone size: .; J gene: TRBJ1-4; CDR3 protein: CASSLEGHVSTNEKLFF; CDR3 DNA: TGTGCCAGCAGCTTGGAGGGACACGTCTCAACTAATGAAAAACTGTTTTTT
D gene: .; V gene: TRBV6-5; CDR3 length: 12; clone size: .; J gene: TRBJ1-1; CDR3 protein: CARGGLNTEAFF; CDR3 DNA: TGTGCCAGAGGGGGACTGAACACTGAAGCTTTCTTT
D gene: .; V gene: TRBV19; CDR3 length: 17; clone size: .; J gene: TRBJ2-7; CDR3 protein: CASSQPKLGLIFYEQYF; CDR3 DNA: TGTGCCAGTAGTCAACCCAAGCTCGGACTAATCTTCTACGAGCAGTACTTC
D gene: .; V gene: TRBV7-9; CDR3 length: 15; clone size: .; J gene: TRBJ1-3; CDR3 protein: CASIPLRGPGNTIYF; CDR3 DNA: TGTGCCAGCATCCCTCTAAGGGGACCTGGAAACACCATATATTTT
D gene: .; V gene: TRBV10-3; CDR3 length: 15; clone size: .; J gene: TRBJ2-2; CDR3 protein: CAIQGGTVNTGELFF; CDR3 DNA: TGTGCCATCCAAGGAGGGACAGTAAACACCGGGGAGCTGTTTTTT
D gene: TRBD2; V gene: TRBV7-9; CDR3 length: 15; clone size: .; J gene: TRBJ2-3; CDR3 protein: CASSSSSGSTDTQYF; CDR3 DNA: TGTGCCAGCAGCTCCTCTAGCGGGAGCACAGATACGCAGTATTTT
D gene: .; V gene: TRBV10-3; CDR3 length: 14; clone size: .; J gene: TRBJ1-2; CDR3 protein: CAISADSASEGYTF; CDR3 DNA: TGTGCCATCAGTGCCGACTCCGCTTCAGAGGGCTACACCTTC
D gene: .; V gene: TRBV19; CDR3 length: 13; clone size: .; J gene: TRBJ1-1; CDR3 protein: CASSIGKNTEAFF; CDR3 DNA: TGTGCCAGTAGTATAGGGAAAAACACTGAAGCTTTCTTT
D gene: .; V gene: TRBV5-4; CDR3 length: 19; clone size: .; J gene: TRBJ2-3; CDR3 protein: CASSRDSGMNVLSTDTQYF; CDR3 DNA: TGTGCCAGCAGCCGGGACTCCGGGATGAATGTGTTGAGCACAGATACGCAGTATTTT
D gene: TRBD1; V gene: TRBV30; CDR3 length: 12; clone size: once; J gene: TRBJ2-3; CDR3 protein: CAWSPGGDTQYF; CDR3 DNA: TGTGCCTGGAGTCCAGGGGGAGATACGCAGTATTTT
D gene: TRBD1; V gene: TRBV7-6; CDR3 length: 16; clone size: .; J gene: TRBJ2-1; CDR3 protein: CASSPSTWDRGHEQFF; CDR3 DNA: TGTGCCAGCAGCCCATCGACCTGGGACAGGGGTCATGAGCAGTTCTTC
D gene: .; V gene: TRBV28; CDR3 length: 15; clone size: .; J gene: TRBJ2-3; CDR3 protein: CASSLGDTSTDTQYF; CDR3 DNA: TGTGCCAGCAGTTTAGGGGACACAAGCACAGATACGCAGTATTTT
D gene: .; V gene: TRBV28; CDR3 length: 20; clone size: few; J gene: TRBJ2-1; CDR3 protein: CASSLWSGAWGEDGYNEQFF; CDR3 DNA: TGTGCCAGCAGTTTATGGAGTGGAGCGTGGGGAGAGGATGGATACAATGAGCAGTTCTTC